The table lists the clone carrying this TCR beta chain with many counts. This entry is derived from a study of Graves' ophthalmopathy and Graves' hyperthyroidism. Researchers took RNA transcripts and amplified TCR beta CDR3 regions from them. Following a first-round RT-PCR that used HTBI primers, a second-round multiplex PCR was carried out. MiXCR, run by TCRdb on the multiplex PCR reads, gives a single entry per CDR3 protein. This sample has approximately 500,000 distinct CDR3 sequences; roughly 14% occur once, and the top ten carry over 8%. V was pared by 0 bases and J by 4 bases, with 12 bases between. There are 15 residues in the CDR3. Germline loops: CDR1 WSHSY, CDR2 SAAADI. Disease in donors with ophthalmopathy had moderate-to-severe activity, CAS ≥3, NOSPECS ≥4 and under 3 months' duration.

The sample taken for sequencing was blood. This clonotype was sampled from a woman aged 25-40 years with Graves' ophthalmopathy. The chain links TRBV10-2 to TRBJ1-2, with D unresolved. Here the CDR3 reads CASSESIGVGYGYTF. The CDR3 coding sequence is TGCGCCAGCAGTGAGTCGATCGGGGTTGGCTATGGCTACACCTTC.